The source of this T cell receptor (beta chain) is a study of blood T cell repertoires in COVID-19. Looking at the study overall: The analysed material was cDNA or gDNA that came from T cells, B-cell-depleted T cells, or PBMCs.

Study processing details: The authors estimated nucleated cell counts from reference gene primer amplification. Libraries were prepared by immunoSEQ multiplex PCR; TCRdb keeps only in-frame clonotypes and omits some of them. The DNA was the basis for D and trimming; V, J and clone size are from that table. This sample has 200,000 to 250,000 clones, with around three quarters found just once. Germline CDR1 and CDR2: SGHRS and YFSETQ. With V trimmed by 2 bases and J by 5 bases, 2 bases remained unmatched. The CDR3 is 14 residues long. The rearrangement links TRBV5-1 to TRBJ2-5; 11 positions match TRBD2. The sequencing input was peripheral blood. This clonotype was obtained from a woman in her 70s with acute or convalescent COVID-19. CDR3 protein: CASSFSGGAETQYF. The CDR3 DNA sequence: TGCGCCAGCAGCTTTAGCGGGGGGGCGGAGACCCAGTACTTC. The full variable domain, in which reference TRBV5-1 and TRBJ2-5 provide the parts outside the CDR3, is KAGVTQTPRYLIKTRGQQVTLSCSPISGHRSVSWYQQTPGQGLQFLFEYFSETQRNKGNFPGRFSGRQFSNSRSEMNVSTLELGDSALYLCASSFSGGAETQYFGPGTRLLVL.